A selection of T cell receptor beta chains follows, all from one sample in a study of multiple sclerosis patients with progressive multifocal leukoencephalopathy. Sequenced by immunoSEQ multiplex PCR; TCRdb stores in-frame clones only, minus some. This sample yields fewer than 35,000 clones, of which roughly 87% are seen a single time; 3% to 3.5% belongs to the top ten. The source was PBMCs, collected from a patient treated with natalizumab. The source of these receptors is a human donor with progressive multifocal leukoencephalopathy. CDR3s include the opening cysteine and the closing phenylalanine or tryptophan. D genes are given only for firm matches. Part of the rows lack a size; the others show once, few, many or a class for expanded clones.

clone_size: NA
d_call: TRBD1
v_call: TRBV4-3
j_call: TRBJ2-5
cdr3_aa: CASSQEVGQEETQYF
cdr3_nt: TGCGCCAGCAGCCAAGAGGTGGGACAGGAAGAGACCCAGTACTTC

clone_size: NA
d_call: TRBD1
v_call: TRBV19
j_call: TRBJ2-7
cdr3_aa: CASSSGTGPYEQYF
cdr3_nt: TGTGCCAGTAGTAGCGGGACAGGCCCCTACGAGCAGTACTTC

clone_size: NA
d_call: NA
v_call: TRBV4-1
j_call: TRBJ1-5
cdr3_aa: CASSPLLGGNQPQHF
cdr3_nt: TGCGCCAGCAGCCCGCTTCTGGGGGGAAATCAGCCCCAGCATTTT

clone_size: NA
d_call: TRBD1
v_call: TRBV27
j_call: TRBJ1-6
cdr3_aa: CASSLGQGAFRNSPLHF
cdr3_nt: TGTGCCAGCAGTTTAGGACAGGGGGCGTTTAGGAATTCACCCCTCCACTTT

clone_size: NA
d_call: TRBD1
v_call: TRBV6-1
j_call: TRBJ1-5
cdr3_aa: CASSVTPGQGHSNQPQHF
cdr3_nt: TGTGCCAGCAGTGTAACTCCGGGACAGGGACATAGCAATCAGCCCCAGCATTTT

clone_size: NA
d_call: NA
v_call: TRBV9
j_call: TRBJ2-2
cdr3_aa: CASSGRGPGELFF
cdr3_nt: TGTGCCAGCAGCGGGCGGGGACCCGGGGAGCTGTTTTTT

clone_size: NA
d_call: TRBD2
v_call: TRBV19
j_call: TRBJ2-1
cdr3_aa: CASSSLAGIYNEQFF
cdr3_nt: TGTGCCAGTAGTAGCCTAGCGGGGATATACAATGAGCAGTTCTTC

clone_size: NA
d_call: NA
v_call: TRBV6-4
j_call: TRBJ2-1
cdr3_aa: CASSPRGSYNEQFF
cdr3_nt: TGTGCCAGCAGCCCACGGGGCAGCTACAATGAGCAGTTCTTC

clone_size: NA
d_call: NA
v_call: TRBV28
j_call: TRBJ2-1
cdr3_aa: CASRGYNEQFF
cdr3_nt: TGTGCCAGCAGGGGATACAATGAGCAGTTCTTC

clone_size: NA
d_call: TRBD2
v_call: TRBV5-4
j_call: TRBJ2-5
cdr3_aa: CASSLWHGGGRSYQETQYF
cdr3_nt: TGTGCCAGCAGCTTGTGGCATGGGGGCGGGAGGTCGTACCAAGAGACCCAGTACTTC

clone_size: NA
d_call: NA
v_call: TRBV7-2
j_call: TRBJ1-3
cdr3_aa: CASSLEGKGNTIYF
cdr3_nt: TGTGCCAGCAGCTTAGAGGGGAAGGGAAACACCATATATTTT

clone_size: NA
d_call: NA
v_call: TRBV6-5
j_call: TRBJ1-1
cdr3_aa: CASSYSRKDTEAFF
cdr3_nt: TGTGCCAGCAGTTACTCGAGGAAGGACACTGAAGCTTTCTTT

clone_size: NA
d_call: TRBD2
v_call: TRBV6-5
j_call: TRBJ2-1
cdr3_aa: CASSFGSGGEQFF
cdr3_nt: TGTGCCAGCAGTTTTGGGTCGGGAGGGGAGCAGTTCTTC

clone_size: NA
d_call: NA
v_call: TRBV7-2
j_call: TRBJ1-1
cdr3_aa: CASLRQTNTEAFF
cdr3_nt: TGTGCCAGTCTTCGACAGACGAACACTGAAGCTTTCTTT

clone_size: NA
d_call: NA
v_call: TRBV12-5
j_call: TRBJ1-4
cdr3_aa: CASGLGGTNEKLFF
cdr3_nt: TGTGCTAGTGGTTTAGGTGGAACTAATGAAAAACTGTTTTTT

clone_size: NA
d_call: TRBD1
v_call: TRBV5-8
j_call: TRBJ2-7
cdr3_aa: CASSWGDRVTYEQYF
cdr3_nt: TGTGCCAGCAGCTGGGGAGACAGGGTGACCTACGAGCAGTACTTC

clone_size: NA
d_call: NA
v_call: TRBV6-1
j_call: TRBJ2-3
cdr3_aa: CASSEVSGPTQYF
cdr3_nt: TGTGCCAGCAGTGAAGTTTCCGGGCCGACGCAGTATTTT

clone_size: once
d_call: NA
v_call: TRBV25-1
j_call: TRBJ1-1
cdr3_aa: CASMWGTEAFF
cdr3_nt: TGTGCCAGCATGTGGGGCACTGAAGCTTTCTTT

clone_size: NA
d_call: TRBD1
v_call: TRBV19
j_call: TRBJ2-7
cdr3_aa: CASSTTGGAGYEQYF
cdr3_nt: TGTGCCAGTAGTACGACAGGGGGCGCCGGGTACGAGCAGTACTTC

clone_size: few
d_call: TRBD2
v_call: TRBV6-1
j_call: TRBJ2-7
cdr3_aa: CASSEQGLETYEQYF
cdr3_nt: TGTGCCAGCAGTGAGCAGGGACTAGAAACCTACGAGCAGTACTTC

clone_size: NA
d_call: TRBD2
v_call: TRBV14
j_call: TRBJ2-1
cdr3_aa: CASSQGLLAGEDEQFF
cdr3_nt: TGTGCCAGCAGCCAAGGGCTACTAGCGGGGGAGGATGAGCAGTTCTTC

clone_size: NA
d_call: NA
v_call: TRBV9
j_call: TRBJ2-5
cdr3_aa: CASSEGWDHQETQYF
cdr3_nt: TGTGCCAGCAGCGAGGGGTGGGATCATCAAGAGACCCAGTACTTC

clone_size: NA
d_call: NA
v_call: TRBV5-4
j_call: TRBJ1-2
cdr3_aa: CASTFSGGVDGYTF
cdr3_nt: TGTGCCAGCACCTTTTCTGGTGGCGTTGATGGCTACACCTTC

clone_size: NA
d_call: NA
v_call: TRBV9
j_call: TRBJ1-3
cdr3_aa: CASSGLPFSGNTIYF
cdr3_nt: TGTGCCAGCAGCGGACTGCCATTCTCTGGAAACACCATATATTTT

clone_size: NA
d_call: NA
v_call: TRBV6-5
j_call: TRBJ1-2
cdr3_aa: CASSYAQGIKGYTF
cdr3_nt: TGTGCCAGCAGTTACGCCCAGGGGATAAAAGGCTACACCTTC

clone_size: NA
d_call: NA
v_call: TRBV25-1
j_call: TRBJ2-4
cdr3_aa: CASRGLIQYF
cdr3_nt: TGTGCCAGCAGGGGTTTGATTCAGTACTTC

clone_size: NA
d_call: TRBD1
v_call: TRBV11-2
j_call: TRBJ2-2
cdr3_aa: CASSLRQGPDTGELFF
cdr3_nt: TGTGCCAGCAGCCTCAGACAGGGGCCTGACACCGGGGAGCTGTTTTTT

clone_size: NA
d_call: TRBD2
v_call: TRBV9
j_call: TRBJ2-3
cdr3_aa: CASSALAGVADTQYF
cdr3_nt: TGTGCCAGCAGCGCATTAGCGGGAGTCGCAGATACGCAGTATTTT

clone_size: NA
d_call: TRBD2
v_call: TRBV7-2
j_call: TRBJ2-1
cdr3_aa: CASSSRTRPRSYNEQFF
cdr3_nt: TGTGCCAGCAGCTCCCGGACTAGGCCCAGATCCTACAATGAGCAGTTCTTC